This T cell receptor beta chain appears in the sequencing data of a study of cytomegalovirus exposure and HLA in healthy donors. Study findings and constraints: While the bulk of TCR sequences proved rare, some public TCRs turned up in many donors. Subsequent analysis found a tendency for first-cohort TCR clusters to co-occur within the 100 to 150 validation repertoires.

After removal of 4 bases from V and 3 bases from J, the junction contained 4 bases not matched to a gene. The CDR3 has 16 amino acids. CDR1 is SGHRS and CDR2 is YFSETQ in the germline V gene. Notes on this clone: Its antigen remains unidentified.

Profiling relied on immunoSEQ multiplex PCR, and the TCRdb table lists in-frame clones only, not all of them. The data hold a few hundred thousand clones, with 86% observed a single time. Sequencing was done on a sample of PBMCs. The TCR comes from a woman aged 18-29 years in good health and CMV-seronegative. The chain has TRBV5-1 and TRBJ2-3; TRBD2 aligns across 14 bases. The CDR3 region has the DNA TGCGCCAGCAGCATGGGACTAGCGGGAGTTACAGATACGCAGTATTTT. Protein: CASSMGLAGVTDTQYF.